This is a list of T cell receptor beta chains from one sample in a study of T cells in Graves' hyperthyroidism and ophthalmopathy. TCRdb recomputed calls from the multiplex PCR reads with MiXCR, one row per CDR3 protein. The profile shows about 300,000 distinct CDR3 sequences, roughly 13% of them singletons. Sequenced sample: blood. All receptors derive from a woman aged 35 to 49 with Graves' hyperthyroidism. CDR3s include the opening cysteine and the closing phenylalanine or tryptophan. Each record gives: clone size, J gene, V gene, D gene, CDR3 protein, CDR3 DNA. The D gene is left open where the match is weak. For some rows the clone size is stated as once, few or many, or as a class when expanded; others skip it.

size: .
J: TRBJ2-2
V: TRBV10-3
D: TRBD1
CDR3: CAINSGTGGKSGELFF
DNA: TGTGCCATCAATTCCGGGACAGGGGGCAAGTCCGGGGAGCTGTTTTTT

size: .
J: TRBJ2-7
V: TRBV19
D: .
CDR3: CASRRQLGSYEQYF
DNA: TGTGCCAGTAGGAGGCAGCTAGGATCCTACGAGCAGTACTTC

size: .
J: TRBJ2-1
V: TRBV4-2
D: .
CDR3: CASSQDGLATNEQFF
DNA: TGTGCCAGCAGCCAAGATGGGCTAGCCACCAATGAGCAGTTCTTC

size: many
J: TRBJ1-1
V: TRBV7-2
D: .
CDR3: CASSLSNGLTTEAFF
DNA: TGTGCCAGCAGCTTATCTAACGGTCTCACCACTGAAGCTTTCTTT

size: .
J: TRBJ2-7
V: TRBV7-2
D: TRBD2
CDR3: CASSLYTSGYYEQYF
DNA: TGTGCCAGCAGCTTATATACTAGCGGTTACTACGAGCAGTACTTC

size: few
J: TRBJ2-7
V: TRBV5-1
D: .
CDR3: CASSGSGQTYEQYF
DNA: TGCGCCAGCAGCGGATCAGGACAGACCTACGAGCAGTACTTC

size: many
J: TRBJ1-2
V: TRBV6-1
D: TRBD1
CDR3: CASRDQGDYGYTF
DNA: TGTGCCAGCAGAGACCAGGGGGACTATGGCTACACCTTC

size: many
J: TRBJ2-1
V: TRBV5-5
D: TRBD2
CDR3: CASTALGLAGYNEQFF
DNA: TGTGCCAGCACGGCCCTAGGACTAGCGGGGTACAATGAGCAGTTCTTC

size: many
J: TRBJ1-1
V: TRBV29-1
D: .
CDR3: CSVEWEGIPNTEAFF
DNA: TGCAGCGTTGAGTGGGAGGGAATACCGAACACTGAAGCTTTCTTT

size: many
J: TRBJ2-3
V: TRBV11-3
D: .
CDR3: CASSLERGRADTQYF
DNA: TGTGCCAGCAGCTTAGAGAGGGGTCGGGCAGATACGCAGTATTTT

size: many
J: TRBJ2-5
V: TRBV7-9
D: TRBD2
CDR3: CASSPGLAAETQYF
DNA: TGTGCCAGCAGCCCCGGACTAGCGGCGGAGACCCAGTACTTC

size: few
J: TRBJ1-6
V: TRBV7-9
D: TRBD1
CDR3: CASSSGQGSYNSPLHF
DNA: TGTGCCAGCAGCTCGGGACAGGGGTCCTATAATTCACCCCTCCACTTT

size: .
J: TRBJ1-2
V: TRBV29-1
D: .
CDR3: CSVDRGTTRGYTF
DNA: TGCAGCGTTGACAGGGGTACTACTAGGGGCTACACCTTC

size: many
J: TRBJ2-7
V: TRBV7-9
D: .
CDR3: CASSFLPFEQYF
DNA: TGTGCCAGCAGCTTCCTTCCCTTCGAGCAGTACTTC

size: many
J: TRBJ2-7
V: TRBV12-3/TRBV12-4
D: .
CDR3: CASSLNLYEQYF
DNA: TGTGCCAGCAGTTTAAACCTTTACGAGCAGTACTTC

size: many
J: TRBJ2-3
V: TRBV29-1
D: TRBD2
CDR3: CSVDLAGASTDTQYF
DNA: TGCAGCGTAGACCTAGCGGGAGCCTCCACAGATACGCAGTATTTT

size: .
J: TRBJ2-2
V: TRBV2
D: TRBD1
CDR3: CASGPDRAAGELFF
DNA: TGTGCCAGCGGGCCGGACAGGGCCGCCGGGGAGCTGTTTTTT

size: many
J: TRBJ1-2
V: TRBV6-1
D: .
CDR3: CASNEGVGIGGYGYTF
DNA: TGTGCCAGCAATGAAGGGGTTGGCATTGGAGGCTATGGCTACACCTTC

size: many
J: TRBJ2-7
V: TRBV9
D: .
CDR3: CASSVGPGSYEQYF
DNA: TGTGCCAGCAGCGTAGGCCCGGGCTCCTACGAGCAGTACTTC

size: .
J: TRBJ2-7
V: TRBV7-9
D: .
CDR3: CASSHDRTYEQYF
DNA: TGTGCCAGCAGCCACGACAGGACCTACGAGCAGTACTTC

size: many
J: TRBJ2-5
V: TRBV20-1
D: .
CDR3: CSASTQETQYF
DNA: TGCAGTGCTAGTACCCAAGAGACCCAGTACTTC